A selection of T cell receptor beta chains follows, all from one sample in a study of T cells in Graves' hyperthyroidism and ophthalmopathy. TCRdb recomputed calls from the multiplex PCR reads with MiXCR, one row per CDR3 protein. Of about 540,000 distinct CDR3 sequences listed, around 42% are singletons. Sequenced material: peripheral blood or thyroid tissue (not recorded which). These receptors originate from a woman aged 18-29 years with Graves' hyperthyroidism. The CDR3 runs from the conserved cysteine through the conserved F or W. The D gene is left open where the match is weak. The size entry is marked missing in some rows and otherwise reads once, few, many or a size class.

cdr3_length	v_call	j_call	d_call	clone_size	cdr3_aa	cdr3_nt
16	TRBV9	TRBJ2-2	TRBD2	few	CASSARTSGLTGELFF	TGTGCCAGCAGCGCACGGACTAGCGGGCTCACCGGGGAGCTGTTTTTT
14	TRBV20-1	TRBJ1-5	.	few	CSALPQYENQPQHF	TGCAGTGCCCTCCCACAATATGAAAATCAGCCCCAGCATTTT
15	TRBV19	TRBJ2-2	.	few	CASSITGLSTGELFF	TGTGCCAGTAGTATAACGGGATTGAGCACCGGGGAGCTGTTTTTT
15	TRBV20-1	TRBJ2-2	TRBD1	few	CSASMQGANTGELFF	TGCAGTGCTAGTATGCAGGGGGCGAACACCGGGGAGCTGTTTTTT
16	TRBV7-9	TRBJ2-7	TRBD1	.	CASRPGTGTGDYEQYF	TGTGCCAGCAGGCCCGGGACCGGGACAGGGGACTACGAGCAGTACTTC
16	TRBV2	TRBJ2-2	TRBD2	once	CASSPYRLAGVGELFF	TGTGCCAGCAGTCCCTACCGACTAGCGGGAGTGGGGGAGCTGTTTTTT
15	TRBV7-8	TRBJ1-4	.	.	CASSSSQATNEKLFF	TGTGCCAGCAGCTCCAGCCAGGCAACTAATGAAAAACTGTTTTTT
12	TRBV14	TRBJ2-5	.	many	CASSSQFGTQYF	TGTGCCAGCAGTTCTCAGTTCGGGACCCAGTACTTC
14	TRBV24-1	TRBJ1-5	.	many	CATSDRGFGQPQHF	TGTGCCACCAGTGATAGAGGGTTTGGTCAGCCCCAGCATTTT
12	TRBV2	TRBJ2-7	TRBD2	.	CASSRTSGIQYF	TGTGCCAGCAGTAGGACTAGCGGGATCCAGTACTTC
15	TRBV2	TRBJ1-2	TRBD1	.	CASRPAPDRAGGYTF	TGCGCCAGCAGACCCGCCCCAGACAGGGCGGGTGGCTACACCTTC
18	TRBV11-2	TRBJ2-6	TRBD1	.	CASSSNRDSSAWANVLTF	TGTGCCAGCAGCTCTAACCGGGACAGTTCTGCTTGGGCCAACGTCCTGACTTTC
13	TRBV20-1	TRBJ1-2	TRBD1	few	CSAQDRGDYGYTF	TGCAGTGCTCAAGACAGGGGGGACTATGGCTACACCTTC
15	TRBV2	TRBJ2-7	TRBD2	.	CASSGLAGPEYEQYF	TGTGCCAGCAGTGGACTAGCGGGTCCGGAATACGAGCAGTACTTC
14	TRBV10-3	TRBJ1-2	.	many	CAISDEGAIGGYTF	TGTGCCATCAGTGACGAAGGGGCTATAGGTGGCTACACCTTC
14	TRBV20-1	TRBJ2-7	TRBD1	few	CSAKGGSVSYEQYF	TGCAGTGCTAAAGGGGGCAGTGTATCCTACGAGCAGTACTTC